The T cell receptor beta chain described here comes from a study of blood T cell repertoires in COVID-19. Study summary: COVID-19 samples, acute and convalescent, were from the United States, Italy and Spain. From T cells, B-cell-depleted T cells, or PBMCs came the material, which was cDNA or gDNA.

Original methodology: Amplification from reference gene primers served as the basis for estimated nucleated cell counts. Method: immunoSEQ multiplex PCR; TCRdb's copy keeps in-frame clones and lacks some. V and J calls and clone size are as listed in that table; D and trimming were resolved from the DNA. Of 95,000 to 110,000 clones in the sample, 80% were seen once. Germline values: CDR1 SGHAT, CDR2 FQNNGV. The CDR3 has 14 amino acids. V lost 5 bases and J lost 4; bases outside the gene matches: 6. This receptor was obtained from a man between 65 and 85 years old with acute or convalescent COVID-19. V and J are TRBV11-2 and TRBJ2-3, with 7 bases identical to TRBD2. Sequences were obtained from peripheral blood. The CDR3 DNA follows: TGTGCCAGCAGCCTTAGCGGGCGCCCAGATACGCAGTATTTT. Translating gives CASSLSGRPDTQYF.